This TCR beta chain is from a study of metastatic and nonmetastatic thyroid tumors. With MiXCR, TCRdb reprocessed the PCR reads. Here the sample spans tens of thousands of clones, approximately 24% being singletons. This clone was seen many times. No treatment of any kind had been given to any patient before thyroid surgery. The sample was blood. This receptor was taken from a male donor with papillary thyroid cancer or a benign thyroid nodule (not recorded which). Some clones in this sample may be carry-over from other donors' samples.

The chain's CDR3 is CASSLNDGYTF. Written as DNA, the CDR3 is TGTGCCAGCAGCTTAAACGATGGCTACACCTTC. This chain links TRBV6-1 with TRBJ1-2; no clear D gene. The CDR3 contains 11 residues. The ends were cut back, 6 bases at V and 6 bases at J, with 8 bases in the middle. Germline V gene data show CDR1 as MNHNS and CDR2 as SASEGT.